This T cell receptor (beta chain) was captured by sequencing in a study of cytomegalovirus exposure and HLA in healthy donors. Study findings and constraints: Indistinguishability led to the exclusion of some V segments, TRBV6-2 and TRBV6-3 included. HLA-A and HLA-B allele assignments for most subjects were reportedly predicted accurately using TCR beta sequences.

PCR employed 60 Vbeta and 13 Jbeta primers. In the original workflow: Later reanalysis found tens of millions of unique TCR beta chains, 10 million to 14 million of them shared. The protocol was immunoSEQ multiplex PCR, while the TCRdb copy is restricted to in-frame clones and leaves out a portion. V, J and clone size derive from that table, while D and trimming were established from the DNA sequence. Among about 200,000 clones, approximately 78% were seen once, and the ten largest hold 5.5% to 7.5%. This clone was seen just once. The antigen remains unidentified. V lost 1 base to trimming and J lost 6 bases; unmatched junction nucleotides: 1. The CDR3 totals 14 residues. Per germline, CDR1 SGHNT and CDR2 YENEEA.

This receptor was identified in a woman between 50 and 59 years old in good health and CMV-seropositive. Input material: PBMCs. The V and J genes are TRBV11-3 and TRBJ2-1; TRBD1 matches 9 bases. This chain's CDR3 is CASSLGTGVNEQFF. The DNA of the CDR3 is TGTGCCAGCAGCTTAGGGACAGGGGTCAATGAGCAGTTCTTC.